This T cell receptor beta chain was sequenced for a study of blood T cells in healthy people across ages. General study results and limits: The fall in TCR beta diversity per million T cells was roughly linear with age. Nothing was known about donor CMV status, and this possibly confounded expanded clonotype changes.

The authors ran a second PCR of about 7 to 12 cycles using a sample-barcoded 5' primer and a J-beta primer mix. Via MiXCR, TCRdb re-called the 5' RACE reads, giving one row per CDR3 protein. The top ten hold 18% of the sample, which has over 600,000 distinct CDR3 sequences, about 42% seen once. Trimming cost V 2 bases and J 3 bases; bases outside gene matches: 9. From germline, CDR1 is SGHRS and CDR2 YFSETQ. The CDR3 has 16 amino acids. Isolation per sample recovered at least 7 million PBMCs. A note on this clonotype: What it binds is unknown.

J is TRBJ2-5 and V is TRBV5-1; 8 bases line up with TRBD2. The TCR originated in an elderly man in good health. Sequencing input: blood. CDR3 sequence reads: CASSLDRAGAEETQYF. CDR3 in DNA: TGCGCCAGCAGCTTAGATAGAGCGGGAGCGGAAGAGACCCAGTACTTC.